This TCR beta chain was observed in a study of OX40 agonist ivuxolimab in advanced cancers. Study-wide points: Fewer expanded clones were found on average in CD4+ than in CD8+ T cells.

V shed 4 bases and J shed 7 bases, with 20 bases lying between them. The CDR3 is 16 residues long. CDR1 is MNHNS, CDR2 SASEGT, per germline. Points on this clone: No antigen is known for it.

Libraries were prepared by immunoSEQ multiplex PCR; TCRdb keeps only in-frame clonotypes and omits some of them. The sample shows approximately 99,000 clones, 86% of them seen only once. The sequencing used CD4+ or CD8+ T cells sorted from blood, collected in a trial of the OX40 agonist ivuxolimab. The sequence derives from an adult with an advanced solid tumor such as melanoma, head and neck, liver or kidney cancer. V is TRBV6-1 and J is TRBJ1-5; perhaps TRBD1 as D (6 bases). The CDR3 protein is CASSVVSPGGGQPQHF. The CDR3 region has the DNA TGTGCCAGCAGTGTCGTCAGCCCCGGTGGGGGCCAGCCCCAGCATTTT.